The present entry profiles one T cell receptor beta chain with its context. What it binds is not known. CDR3 length equals 18 residues. Germline assignment: CDR1 SGHTA and CDR2 FQGNSA. With 0 bases clipped from V and 2 bases from J, the junction kept 7 bases outside the gene matches. This record belongs to a study of beta chain features in type 1 diabetes. About the research overall: No patient-donor differences in age, gender, total cells or subset yield. Investigators examined 107,917,701 sorted cells across all samples. Broader study findings: Individuals with type 1 diabetes displayed fewer insertions and more deletions at VDJ junctions. Moderate but significant shortening of TCRB CDR3s was recorded in all four CD4+ subsets from Type 1 diabetes patients.

Each sorted population was over 95% pure. Reverse transcribing all isolated RNA meant expressed TCRB transcripts were sequenced. The repertoire was sequenced with immunoSEQ multiplex PCR; TCRdb's copy has only in-frame clones and lacks some. Counted here are 40,000 to 45,000 clones, roughly 68% occurring once; the ten biggest clones make up about 2%. The chain is built from TRBV7-2 and TRBJ2-5, with 12 bases lining up with TRBD2. Sequencing was performed on Tregs from blood. The sequence was obtained from a woman younger than 30 with type 1 diabetes. The CDR3 region is CASSLATSGGHVQETQYF. The DNA for the CDR3 is TGTGCCAGCAGCTTAGCCACTAGCGGGGGGCACGTTCAAGAGACCCAGTACTTC.